A selection of T cell receptor beta chains follows, all from one sample in a study of regulatory T cells in long-lasting Graves disease. MiXCR was run by TCRdb on the multiplex PCR reads, yielding one entry per CDR3 protein. The sample has roughly 420,000 distinct CDR3 sequences; 16% are singletons. The sample also formed part of further work on T cells in Graves' hyperthyroidism and ophthalmopathy.

This sample comprised peripheral blood mononuclear cells (PBMCs), obtained at new diagnosis, from a patient treated with antithyroid drugs. Receptors were obtained from a woman aged 25 to 39 with Graves disease. The CDR3 runs from the conserved cysteine through the conserved F or W. D genes are given only for firm matches. Some rows have no size entry. The others give once, few or many, or a class for an expanded clone.

TRBJ1-5 | few | NA | TRBV7-9 | TGTGCCAGCAGCGCGGACGGACCTAGCCATCAGCCCCAGCATTTT | CASSADGPSHQPQHF
TRBJ1-2 | many | NA | TRBV28 | TGTGCCAGCAGTCCCCCTGCAGGGTCGTCTGGCTATGGCTACACCTTC | CASSPPAGSSGYGYTF
TRBJ2-2 | many | TRBD2 | TRBV20-1 | TGCAGTGCGACACTAGCGGGAGGGCCGGGCACCGGGGAGCTGTTTTTT | CSATLAGGPGTGELFF
TRBJ1-6 | few | NA | TRBV2 | TGTGCCAGCAGCTGGGATTCACCCCTCCACTTT | CASSWDSPLHF
TRBJ1-1 | many | NA | TRBV2 | TGTGCCAGCAGTGAGTTGGGGAACACTGAAGCTTTCTTT | CASSELGNTEAFF
TRBJ2-1 | NA | NA | TRBV4-1 | TGCGCCAGCAGCCACCAGGAGCGGTCCCTAAAGGGCAATGAGCAGTTCTTC | CASSHQERSLKGNEQFF
TRBJ1-5 | NA | NA | TRBV28 | TGTGCCAGCAACCCACGGGGGGGCGGGAATCAGCCCCAGCATTTT | CASNPRGGGNQPQHF
TRBJ2-1 | many | NA | TRBV2 | TGTGCCAGCAGCCCCCCTGGACAGGACTATCACCTTCGGGAGCAGTTCTTC | CASSPPGQDYHLREQFF
TRBJ1-4 | NA | NA | TRBV7-8 | TGTGCCAGCAGCAGGGGGGGGGGAGGTGAAAAACTGTTTTTT | CASSRGGGGEKLFF
TRBJ2-2 | few | NA | TRBV27 | TGTGCCAGCAGTTACGGCGGGGAGCTGTTTTTT | CASSYGGELFF
TRBJ1-2 | NA | TRBD1 | TRBV30 | TGTGCCTGGGCTACAGGGGGCGTTCCTGGCTACACCTTC | CAWATGGVPGYTF
TRBJ1-2 | many | TRBD1 | TRBV11-2 | TGTGCCAGCAGCTTAGACAGGGGGCGAGGCTACACCTTC | CASSLDRGRGYTF
TRBJ2-1 | many | TRBD2 | TRBV4-2 | TGTGCCAGCAGCCAAGTCGCGAGGTCTAGCGGGACGAATGAGCAGTTCTTC | CASSQVARSSGTNEQFF
TRBJ1-1 | few | NA | TRBV6-6 | TGTGCCAGCAGTTACTCGTATGGGGGAGATGGCACTGAAGCTTTCTTT | CASSYSYGGDGTEAFF
TRBJ2-1 | few | TRBD2 | TRBV4-1 | TGCGCCAGCAGCCAAGAGGGGCTAGCGGGGCTCACCTACAATGAGCAGTTCTTC | CASSQEGLAGLTYNEQFF
TRBJ1-2 | few | NA | TRBV4-1 | TGCGCCAGCAGCCAAGAGACATTAGCTAACTATGGCTACACCTTC | CASSQETLANYGYTF
TRBJ1-5 | many | NA | TRBV28 | TGTGCCAGCAGCACCATGCTGCCCCAGCATTTT | CASSTMLPQHF
TRBJ2-2 | NA | TRBD2 | TRBV24-1 | TGTGCCACCAGTGAATTTAGCGGGAGGGCCGGCACCGGGGAGCTGTTTTTT | CATSEFSGRAGTGELFF
TRBJ1-2 | many | NA | TRBV6-1 | TGTGCCAGCAGGGAGCGACCGGTATACTATGGCTACACCTTC | CASRERPVYYGYTF
TRBJ2-2 | NA | NA | TRBV10-3 | TGTGCCATCATTGGAGACAGTGCAACCGGGGAGCTGTTTTTT | CAIIGDSATGELFF
TRBJ2-7 | many | TRBD1 | TRBV28 | TGTGCCGGACAGACAGGGGGCAAGGACGAGCAGTACTTC | CAGQTGGKDEQYF
TRBJ1-5 | many | NA | TRBV11-2 | TGTGCCAGCAGCTCCCTGGGGGTTGGGCAGCCCCAGCATTTT | CASSSLGVGQPQHF
TRBJ2-4 | many | NA | TRBV7-2 | TGTGCCAGCAGCCCCCAGGCACTAGGAGGCAAAAACATTCAGTACTTC | CASSPQALGGKNIQYF
TRBJ2-1 | many | TRBD2 | TRBV5-1 | TGTGCCAGCAGTTTGGCGGGAGGGAGCTCCTACAATGAGCAGTTCTTC | CASSLAGGSSYNEQFF
TRBJ1-2 | NA | NA | TRBV4-1 | TGCGCCAGCAGCCTTACCACGAACAGGGCGCTATCCTATGGCTACACCTTC | CASSLTTNRALSYGYTF
TRBJ1-6 | many | NA | TRBV13 | TGTGCCAGCAGCCCCGGGGGGCAGGGACCCCTCCACTTT | CASSPGGQGPLHF
TRBJ1-1 | many | NA | TRBV29-1 | TGCAGCGTTAGTAAGGGGCGCGGGACTGAAGCTTTCTTT | CSVSKGRGTEAFF
TRBJ2-1 | NA | TRBD2 | TRBV28 | TGTGCCAGCAGTTTATTTGTGACTAGCGGGAGCCCCTACAATGAGCAGTTCTTC | CASSLFVTSGSPYNEQFF
TRBJ1-1 | many | NA | TRBV6-2/TRBV6-3 | TGTGCCAGCAGTTACTACAGGAGGAACACTGAAGCTTTCTTT | CASSYYRRNTEAFF
TRBJ2-7 | NA | NA | TRBV7-8 | TGTGCCAGCATAAAGGTGGGACGGGCGGGAGAGCAGTACTTC | CASIKVGRAGEQYF
TRBJ2-5 | few | NA | TRBV15 | TGTGCCACCAGCAGAGATGTACTAGCATTAGAGACCCAGTACTTC | CATSRDVLALETQYF
TRBJ2-2 | NA | NA | TRBV11-2 | TGTGCCAGCAGCTTAGATCTGGGGGGCACCGGGGAGCTGTTTTTT | CASSLDLGGTGELFF
TRBJ2-2 | few | TRBD2 | TRBV12-3/TRBV12-4 | TGTGCCAGCAGTTTATGGGTCGTAGCGGGACAGAACACCGGGGAGCTGTTTTTT | CASSLWVVAGQNTGELFF
TRBJ2-1 | NA | TRBD1 | TRBV14 | TGTGCCAGCAGCTATCAGGGACAGGGGAATGAGCAGTTCTTC | CASSYQGQGNEQFF
TRBJ2-7 | NA | NA | TRBV19 | TGTGCCAGTAGTATTTCGGGGGCCGAGCAGTACTTC | CASSISGAEQYF
TRBJ2-7 | once | NA | TRBV20-1 | TGCAGTGCGAGAGGGCGGGTCGGGTACGAGCAGTACTTC | CSARGRVGYEQYF
TRBJ1-4 | NA | NA | TRBV28 | TGTGCCAGCAGCACCGTCGGGCGGACTAATGAAAAACTGTTTTTT | CASSTVGRTNEKLFF
TRBJ2-3 | NA | NA | TRBV9 | TGTGCCAGCAGCGTAAGTAGTAGCGGAGACGTGGATACGCAGTATTTT | CASSVSSSGDVDTQYF
TRBJ1-3 | NA | NA | TRBV6-1 | TGTGCCAGCAGGAAGGGTTTCTCTGGAAACACCATATATTTT | CASRKGFSGNTIYF
TRBJ2-5 | NA | TRBD2 | TRBV4-1 | TGCGCCAGCAGCCAGATGGGACTACCTCAAGAGACCCAGTACTTC | CASSQMGLPQETQYF
TRBJ2-5 | NA | NA | TRBV3-1 | TGTGCCAGCAGCCAAGATTCAGGTCTCGGGGAGACCCAGTACTTC | CASSQDSGLGETQYF
TRBJ1-1 | few | TRBD1 | TRBV19 | TGTGCCAGTAGTTTCGGGACAGCCACTGAAGCTTTCTTT | CASSFGTATEAFF
TRBJ2-1 | few | NA | TRBV2 | TGTGCCAGCAGCGGGGAGGGGGGGGGGTACAATGAGCAGTTCTTC | CASSGEGGGYNEQFF
TRBJ2-5 | many | TRBD1 | TRBV30 | TGTGCCTGGAGCGAAACAGGGGCCCAGCAGGAGACCCAGTACTTC | CAWSETGAQQETQYF
TRBJ2-5 | NA | NA | TRBV24-1 | TGTGCCACCAGTGATTTGCGGCAGGGGGGGGCCGAAGAGACCCAGTACTTC | CATSDLRQGGAEETQYF
TRBJ2-7 | many | NA | TRBV7-9 | TGTGCCAGCAGCTACACAGCCTACGAGCAGTACTTC | CASSYTAYEQYF
TRBJ2-1 | many | TRBD2 | TRBV20-1 | TGCAGTGCCCCAGACCTGGGGACTAGCGGCTACAATGAGCAGTTCTTC | CSAPDLGTSGYNEQFF
TRBJ2-7 | many | NA | TRBV27 | TGTGCCAGCAGTGGCGACTACGAGCAGTACTTC | CASSGDYEQYF
TRBJ2-1 | NA | NA | TRBV11-2 | TGTGCCAGCAGCCCCCGACAGACCGAGGGTGAGCAGTTCTTC | CASSPRQTEGEQFF
TRBJ2-2 | few | TRBD1 | TRBV18 | TGTGCCAGCTCACCACCGGACAGGGGAGACACCGGGGAGCTGTTTTTT | CASSPPDRGDTGELFF
TRBJ2-7 | few | NA | TRBV5-1 | TGCGCCAGCCCTCCTGAGCGTTTTCACCACGAGCAGTACTTC | CASPPERFHHEQYF
TRBJ2-7 | many | TRBD1 | TRBV10-3 | TGTGCCATCAGTGATCCGGGACAGTCTACCTACGAGCAGTACTTC | CAISDPGQSTYEQYF